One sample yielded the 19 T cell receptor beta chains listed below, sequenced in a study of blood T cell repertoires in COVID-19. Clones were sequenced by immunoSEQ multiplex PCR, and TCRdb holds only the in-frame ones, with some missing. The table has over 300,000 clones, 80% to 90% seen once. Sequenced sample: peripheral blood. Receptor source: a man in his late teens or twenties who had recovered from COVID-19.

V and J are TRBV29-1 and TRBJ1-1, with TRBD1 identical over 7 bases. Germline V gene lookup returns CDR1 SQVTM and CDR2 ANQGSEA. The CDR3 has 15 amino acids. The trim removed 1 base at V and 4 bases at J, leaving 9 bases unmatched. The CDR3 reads CSVEGQGPIGTEAFF. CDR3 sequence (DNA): TGCAGCGTTGAAGGACAGGGCCCGATCGGCACTGAAGCTTTCTTT.

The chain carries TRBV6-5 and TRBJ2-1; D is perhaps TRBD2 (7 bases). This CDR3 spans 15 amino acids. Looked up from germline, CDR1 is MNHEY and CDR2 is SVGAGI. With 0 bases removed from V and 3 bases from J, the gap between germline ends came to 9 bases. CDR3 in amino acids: CASSYSRGLYNEQFF. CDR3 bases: TGTGCCAGCAGTTACTCGCGGGGGCTCTACAATGAGCAGTTCTTC.

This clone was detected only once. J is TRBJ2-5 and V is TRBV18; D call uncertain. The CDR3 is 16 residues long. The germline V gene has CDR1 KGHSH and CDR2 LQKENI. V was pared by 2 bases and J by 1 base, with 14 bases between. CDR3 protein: CASSPSSGGRQETQYF. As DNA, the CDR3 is TGTGCCAGCTCACCATCATCAGGTGGGCGCCAAGAGACCCAGTACTTC.

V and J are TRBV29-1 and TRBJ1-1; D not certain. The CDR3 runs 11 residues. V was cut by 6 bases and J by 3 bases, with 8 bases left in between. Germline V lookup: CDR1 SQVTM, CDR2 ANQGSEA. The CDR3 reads CSVAAHTEAFF. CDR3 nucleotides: TGCAGCGTGGCGGCCCACACTGAAGCTTTCTTT.

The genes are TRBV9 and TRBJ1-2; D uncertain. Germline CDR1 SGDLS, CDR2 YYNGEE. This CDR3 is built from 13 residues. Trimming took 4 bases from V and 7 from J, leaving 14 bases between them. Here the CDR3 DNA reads TGTGCCAGCAGCAAGGACCTCCGGGGTGGCTACACCTTC. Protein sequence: CASSKDLRGGYTF.

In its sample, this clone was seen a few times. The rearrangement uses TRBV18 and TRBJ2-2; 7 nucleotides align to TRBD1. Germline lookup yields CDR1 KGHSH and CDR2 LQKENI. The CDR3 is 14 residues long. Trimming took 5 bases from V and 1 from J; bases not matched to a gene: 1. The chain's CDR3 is CASSGQVNTGELFF. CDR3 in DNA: TGTGCCAGCTCAGGACAGGTGAACACCGGGGAGCTGTTTTTT.

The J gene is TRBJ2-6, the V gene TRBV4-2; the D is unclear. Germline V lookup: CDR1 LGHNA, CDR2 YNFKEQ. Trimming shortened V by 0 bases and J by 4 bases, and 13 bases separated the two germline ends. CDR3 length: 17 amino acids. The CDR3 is CASSQEGSGTGANVLTF. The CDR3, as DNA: TGTGCCAGCAGCCAAGAGGGCTCAGGAACAGGGGCCAACGTCCTGACTTTC.

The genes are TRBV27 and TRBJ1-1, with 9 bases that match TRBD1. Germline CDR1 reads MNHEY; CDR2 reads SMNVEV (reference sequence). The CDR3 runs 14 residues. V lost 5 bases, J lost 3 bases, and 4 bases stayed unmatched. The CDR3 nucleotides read TGTGCCAGCAGTATTGACAGGGGGTACACTGAAGCTTTCTTT. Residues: CASSIDRGYTEAFF.

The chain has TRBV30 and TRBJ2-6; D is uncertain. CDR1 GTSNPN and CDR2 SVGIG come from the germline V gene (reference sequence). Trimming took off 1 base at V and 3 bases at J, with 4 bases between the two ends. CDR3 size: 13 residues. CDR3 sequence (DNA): TGTGCCTGGAGTGGAGATGGGGCCAACGTCCTGACTTTC. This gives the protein CAWSGDGANVLTF.

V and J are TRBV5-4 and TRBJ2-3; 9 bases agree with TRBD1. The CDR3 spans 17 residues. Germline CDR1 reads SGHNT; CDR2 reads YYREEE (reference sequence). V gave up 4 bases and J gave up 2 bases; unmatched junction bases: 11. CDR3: CASSPARRDRATDTQYF. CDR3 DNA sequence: TGTGCCAGCAGCCCCGCCCGCCGGGACAGGGCCACAGATACGCAGTATTTT.

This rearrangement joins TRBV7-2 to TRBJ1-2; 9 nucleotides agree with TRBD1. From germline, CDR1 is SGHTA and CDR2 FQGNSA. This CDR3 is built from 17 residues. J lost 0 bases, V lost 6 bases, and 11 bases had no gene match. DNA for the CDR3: TGTGCCAGCAGTGGTACCGGGACAGGGCCTCCTAACTATGGCTACACCTTC. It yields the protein CASSGTGTGPPNYGYTF.

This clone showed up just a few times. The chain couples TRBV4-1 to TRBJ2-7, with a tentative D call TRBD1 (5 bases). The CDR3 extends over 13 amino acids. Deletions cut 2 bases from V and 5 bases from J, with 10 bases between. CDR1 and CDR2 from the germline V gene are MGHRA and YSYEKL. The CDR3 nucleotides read TGCGCCAGCAGCCAACAACAGGTTAACGAGCAGTACTTC. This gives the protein CASSQQQVNEQYF.

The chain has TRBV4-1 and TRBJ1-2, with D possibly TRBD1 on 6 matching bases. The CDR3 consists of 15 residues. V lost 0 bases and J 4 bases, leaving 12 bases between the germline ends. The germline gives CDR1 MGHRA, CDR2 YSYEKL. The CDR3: CASSQDGEGGYGYTF. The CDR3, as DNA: TGCGCCAGCAGCCAAGATGGGGAGGGGGGCTATGGCTACACCTTC.

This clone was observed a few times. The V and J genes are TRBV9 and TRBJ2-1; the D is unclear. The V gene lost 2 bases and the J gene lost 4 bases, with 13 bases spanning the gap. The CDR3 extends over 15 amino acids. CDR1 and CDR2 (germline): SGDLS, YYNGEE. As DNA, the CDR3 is TGTGCCAGCAGCGTTAGGCTCCAGGAATACAATGAGCAGTTCTTC. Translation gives CASSVRLQEYNEQFF.

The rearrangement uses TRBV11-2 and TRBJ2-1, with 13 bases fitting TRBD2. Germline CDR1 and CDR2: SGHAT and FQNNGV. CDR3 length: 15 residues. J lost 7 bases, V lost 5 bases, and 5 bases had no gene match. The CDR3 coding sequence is TGTGCCAGCAGCCTGGGACTAGCGGGAATAAATGAGCAGTTCTTC. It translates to CASSLGLAGINEQFF.

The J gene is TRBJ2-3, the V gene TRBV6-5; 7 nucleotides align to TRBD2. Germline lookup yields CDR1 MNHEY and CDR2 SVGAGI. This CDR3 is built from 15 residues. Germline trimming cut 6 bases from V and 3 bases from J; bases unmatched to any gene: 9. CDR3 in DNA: TGTGCCAGCAGACTGACTAGCTTTGGTACAGATACGCAGTATTTT. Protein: CASRLTSFGTDTQYF.

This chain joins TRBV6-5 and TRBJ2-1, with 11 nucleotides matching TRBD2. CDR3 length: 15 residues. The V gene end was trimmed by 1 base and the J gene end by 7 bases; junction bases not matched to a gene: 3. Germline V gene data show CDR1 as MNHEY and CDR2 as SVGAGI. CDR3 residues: CASSYLAGGWNEQFF. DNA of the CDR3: TGTGCCAGCAGTTACTTAGCGGGGGGGTGGAATGAGCAGTTCTTC.

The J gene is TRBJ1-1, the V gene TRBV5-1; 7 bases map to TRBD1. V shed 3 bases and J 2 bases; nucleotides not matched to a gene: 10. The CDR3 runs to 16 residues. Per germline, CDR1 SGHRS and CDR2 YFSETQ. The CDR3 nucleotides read TGCGCCAGCAGCTGGGGGTTGGGACAGACCAACACTGAAGCTTTCTTT. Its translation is CASSWGLGQTNTEAFF.

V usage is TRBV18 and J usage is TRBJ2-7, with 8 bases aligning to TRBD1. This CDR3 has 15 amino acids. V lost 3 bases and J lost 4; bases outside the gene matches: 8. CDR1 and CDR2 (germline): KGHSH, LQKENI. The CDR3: CASSPKRTGKYEQYF. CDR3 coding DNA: TGTGCCAGCTCACCGAAAAGGACAGGGAAATACGAGCAGTACTTC.